A selection of T cell receptor beta chains follows, all from one sample in a study of T-cell memory formation after mild COVID-19. TCRdb analysed the 5' RACE reads with MiXCR anew, one entry per CDR3 protein. The table shows 400,000 to 550,000 distinct CDR3 sequences, with around 25% occurring only once. Sequences were obtained from PBMCs or a T cell subset sorted from them (not recorded which). All receptors come from an adult woman who had mild COVID-19 (a few samples of this study predate the infection). Cell type and time point are not known. The CDR3 runs from the conserved cysteine through the conserved F or W. Fields, in order: J gene, clone size, D gene, V gene, CDR3 DNA, CDR3 protein. D genes are given only for firm matches. Some rows mark clone size as missing; the rest say once, few, many or name a class of expanded clone.

TRBJ2-7 | . | . | TRBV11-3 | TGTGCCAGCAGACCGAATGGGGGGAGATCCTACGAGCAGTACTTC | CASRPNGGRSYEQYF
TRBJ2-7 | . | . | TRBV7-9 | TGTGCCAGCAGCTTAGGACAGGTCGACGAGCAGTACTTC | CASSLGQVDEQYF
TRBJ2-7 | . | . | TRBV4-2 | TGTGCCAGCAGCCAAGAGTCAGCCATCAGCTCCTACGAGCAGTACTTC | CASSQESAISSYEQYF
TRBJ2-5 | few | TRBD1 | TRBV5-4 | TGTGCCAGCAGCGAGGGGGCAGGCCCCCCATGGGGAGAGACCCAGTACTTC | CASSEGAGPPWGETQYF
TRBJ2-7 | few | . | TRBV7-6 | TGTGCCAGCAGCTTGAAAGGGCCCTCCTACGAGCAGTACTTC | CASSLKGPSYEQYF
TRBJ2-7 | once | . | TRBV20-1 | TGCAGTGCTAGAGTAGCAGAGTACGAGCAGTACTTC | CSARVAEYEQYF
TRBJ2-1 | few | . | TRBV6-5 | TGTGCCAGCAGGCCACCCACGGGGTTCTCCTACAATGAGCAGTTCTTC | CASRPPTGFSYNEQFF
TRBJ1-1 | . | . | TRBV12-3/TRBV12-4 | TGTGCCAGCAGTTTAAGGGGGTGGGGATTGGACACTGAAGCTTTCTTT | CASSLRGWGLDTEAFF
TRBJ1-2 | few | TRBD1 | TRBV10-3 | TGTGCCATCAACGGACAGGGGGGCCTTACCTATGGCTACACCTTC | CAINGQGGLTYGYTF
TRBJ2-1 | . | TRBD2 | TRBV7-8 | TGTGCCAGCAGCCCTCTTGGGACTAGCGGCTACAATGAGCAGTTCTTC | CASSPLGTSGYNEQFF
TRBJ2-3 | . | TRBD2 | TRBV4-3 | TGCGCCAGCAGCCAACTTCTAGCGGGGCCCACAGATACGCAGTATTTT | CASSQLLAGPTDTQYF
TRBJ1-1 | . | . | TRBV6-2/TRBV6-3 | TGTGCCAGCAGTCCTGTACACGGCCGAGAAGCTTTCTTT | CASSPVHGREAFF
TRBJ2-7 | . | . | TRBV12-3/TRBV12-4 | TGTGCCAGCAGTGAGCCGGGTGTGGGAACCTACGAGCAGTACTTC | CASSEPGVGTYEQYF
TRBJ2-7 | . | . | TRBV2 | TGTGCCAGCAGTGAACAGGGACTCCACGAGCAGTACTTC | CASSEQGLHEQYF
TRBJ2-3 | once | TRBD1 | TRBV5-1 | TGCGCCAGCAGCGAAGGCCGGGACAGGGCCACAGATACGCAGTATTTT | CASSEGRDRATDTQYF
TRBJ2-2 | few | TRBD2 | TRBV4-1 | TGCGCCAGCAGCCAAGATCGGGCGGGAGAGAACACCGGGGAGCTGTTTTTT | CASSQDRAGENTGELFF
TRBJ1-2 | few | TRBD1 | TRBV7-2 | TGTGCCAGCAGCGTACGCGGGACAGTGCATCGCTACACCTTC | CASSVRGTVHRYTF
TRBJ1-2 | . | . | TRBV14 | TGTGCCAGCAGCCAAGTGCAGGGGACCAACTATGGCTACACCTTC | CASSQVQGTNYGYTF
TRBJ2-2 | few | TRBD1 | TRBV6-2/TRBV6-3 | TGTGCCAGCAGTGACGACAGGGCCGGGGAGCTGTTTTTT | CASSDDRAGELFF
TRBJ2-6 | . | . | TRBV7-2 | TGTGCCAGCAGCTTAGTACCAGGGTCGGGGGCCAACGTCCTGACTTTC | CASSLVPGSGANVLTF
TRBJ2-1 | . | TRBD2 | TRBV7-3 | TGTGCCAGCAGCAATAGCGGGGGAGATAACAATGAGCAGTTCTTC | CASSNSGGDNNEQFF
TRBJ2-7 | . | . | TRBV12-3/TRBV12-4 | TGTGCCAGCAGTTTGGAGGGACAGGGACTAGGGGGCTACGAGCAGTACTTC | CASSLEGQGLGGYEQYF
TRBJ1-5 | . | . | TRBV20-1 | TGCAGTGCCCCCCGTACGGGGATGTTCAATCAGCCCCAGCATTTT | CSAPRTGMFNQPQHF
TRBJ2-3 | many | . | TRBV12-3/TRBV12-4 | TGTGCCAGCAGGCGGGGTGCCAGCACAGATACGCAGTATTTT | CASRRGASTDTQYF
TRBJ1-1 | few | . | TRBV10-3 | TGTGCCATCAGTGAGTCGAGACAGTCTGAAGCTTTCTTT | CAISESRQSEAFF
TRBJ2-5 | . | TRBD2 | TRBV3-1 | TGTGCCAGCAGCCAGCGGGGGGGCGGAGAGACCCAGTACTTC | CASSQRGGGETQYF
TRBJ1-1 | few | . | TRBV6-1 | TGTGCTAACTCTCAGGGGACTGAAGCTTTCTTT | CANSQGTEAFF
TRBJ2-5 | few | . | TRBV3-1 | TGTGCCAGCAGCCAAGGGGAAACCGTCTTGCGAGAGACCCAGTACTTC | CASSQGETVLRETQYF
TRBJ2-7 | many | . | TRBV7-9 | TGTGCCAGCAGCGCCACGGGTCCGAACTACGAGCAGTACTTC | CASSATGPNYEQYF
TRBJ1-5 | . | TRBD1 | TRBV12-3/TRBV12-4 | TGTGCCAGCAGTCCCGGGACAGGCTGGGATCAGCCCCAGCATTTT | CASSPGTGWDQPQHF
TRBJ2-5 | . | . | TRBV9 | TGTGCCAGCAGCTCGTACGGATCGGGAGCTCAGGAGACCCAGTACTTC | CASSSYGSGAQETQYF
TRBJ2-7 | . | . | TRBV28 | TGTGCCAGCAGTTTGCCGGGGATCGGTTACGAGCAGTACTTC | CASSLPGIGYEQYF
TRBJ2-7 | . | . | TRBV20-1 | TGCAGTGCTAGGGACCCGACTAGGCCACTCGAGCAGTACTTC | CSARDPTRPLEQYF
TRBJ2-7 | few | . | TRBV4-1 | TGCGCCAGCAGCCAAGCCCCTCCTTTCTACGAGCAGTACTTC | CASSQAPPFYEQYF
TRBJ1-2 | . | TRBD1 | TRBV30 | TGTGCCTGGAGAAGGGACAGGGGAAACTATGGCTACACCTTC | CAWRRDRGNYGYTF
TRBJ2-2 | . | . | TRBV4-1 | TGCGCCAGCAGCCGATGGTCGAACACCGGGGAGCTGTTTTTT | CASSRWSNTGELFF
TRBJ1-1 | . | . | TRBV4-2 | TGTGCCAGCAGCCAAGTGGACAGACTAACTGAAGCTTTCTTT | CASSQVDRLTEAFF
TRBJ2-7 | few | TRBD2 | TRBV6-5 | TGTGCCAGCAGAGGCTTCGGGACTAGCGGGATCATTTACGAGCAGTACTTC | CASRGFGTSGIIYEQYF
TRBJ2-5 | . | TRBD2 | TRBV7-2 | TGTGCCAGCAGCCTAGGGTCTAGCGGGGGCCAAGAGACCCAGTACTTC | CASSLGSSGGQETQYF
TRBJ2-1 | few | TRBD2 | TRBV5-6 | TGTGCCAGCACCACTAGCGGGAGGGCCAATGAGCAGTTCTTC | CASTTSGRANEQFF
TRBJ2-7 | few | . | TRBV5-1 | TGCGCCAGCAGCCCGGAACTAGCAGCCTACGAGCAGTACTTC | CASSPELAAYEQYF